Listed below are T cell receptor beta chains from one sample, sequenced in a study of shared clonotypes between healthy human individuals. Repertoires were generated with immunoSEQ multiplex PCR, while TCRdb's copy carries only in-frame clones and drops some. The sample has millions of clones, 93% seen once; the top ten hold more than 1.5%. The specimen was naive CD8+ T cells from PBMCs. These TCRs come from a man between 18 and 35 years old in good health. Some clones in this sample may be carry-over from other donors' samples. CDR3s include the opening cysteine and the closing phenylalanine or tryptophan. Each record gives: J gene, clone size, V gene, D gene, CDR3 DNA, CDR3 protein. D genes are given only for firm matches. Clone size is given for some rows only: seen once, a few or many times, or a class if the clone is expanded.

>TRBJ2-1|-|TRBV9|TRBD1
TGTGCCAGCAGCGTAGAGGACAGGGGAGTAAATGAGCAGTTCTTC
CASSVEDRGVNEQFF
>TRBJ2-7|-|TRBV7-2|-
TGTGCCAGCAGCCTTAGGGGCCCGGTCCCCTACGAGCAGTACTTC
CASSLRGPVPYEQYF
>TRBJ2-7|-|TRBV28|-
TGTGCCAGCAGGGGACTCGGGACATTCTCCTACGAGCAGTACTTC
CASRGLGTFSYEQYF
>TRBJ2-7|-|TRBV15|TRBD2
TGTGCCACCAGGTTAGGGGCTAGCGGCTACTACGAGCAGTACTTC
CATRLGASGYYEQYF
>TRBJ2-3|-|TRBV29-1|-
TGCAGCGTTGAAATGGTGAAGACGCAGTATTTT
CSVEMVKTQYF
>TRBJ2-1|-|TRBV19|-
TGTGCCAGTAGTATCCGGGATTATAACAATGAGCAGTTCTTC
CASSIRDYNNEQFF
>TRBJ2-1|once|TRBV18|TRBD2
TGTGCCAGCTCTCTAACCGGGACTAGCGGCTACAATGAGCAGTTCTTC
CASSLTGTSGYNEQFF
>TRBJ1-3|once|TRBV27|TRBD1
TGTGCCAGCAGTTCCAGGGGGTCTGGAAACACCATATATTTT
CASSSRGSGNTIYF
>TRBJ1-3|-|TRBV28|-
TGTGCCAGCAGTTTAGTTGGAAGCTCTGGAAACACCATATATTTT
CASSLVGSSGNTIYF
>TRBJ1-2|-|TRBV2|-
TGTGCCAGCAGGGGGACGGGCTATGGCTACACCTTC
CASRGTGYGYTF
>TRBJ1-3|-|TRBV4-1|-
TGCGCCAGCAGCGGGGGTTACTCTGGAAACACCATATATTTT
CASSGGYSGNTIYF
>TRBJ2-1|-|TRBV7-8|-
TGTGCCAGCAGCCTGTCGCTCGATGAGCAGTTCTTC
CASSLSLDEQFF
>TRBJ1-3|-|TRBV13|TRBD1
TGTGCCAGCAGCCCAGGGACAGAGGGCTCTGGAAACACCATATATTTT
CASSPGTEGSGNTIYF
>TRBJ1-2|-|TRBV4-2|TRBD1
TGTGCCAGCAGCCAGAGCAGGGGGAACATCTATGGCTACACCTTC
CASSQSRGNIYGYTF
>TRBJ2-2|few|TRBV9|-
TGTGCCAGCAGCGTTAGGGGCACCGGGGAGCTGTTTTTT
CASSVRGTGELFF
>TRBJ2-2|-|TRBV28|-
TGTGCCAGCAGTATAGCAACCCACACCGGGGAGCTGTTTTTT
CASSIATHTGELFF
>TRBJ1-1|-|TRBV7-3|-
TGTGCCAGCAGCTTAGAGGCAGGCTTGAACACTGAAGCTTTCTTT
CASSLEAGLNTEAFF
>TRBJ2-7|-|TRBV4-1|-
TGCGCCAGCAGCCTAGGGGGGGGCTCCTACGAGCAGTACTTC
CASSLGGGSYEQYF
>TRBJ2-2|-|TRBV5-6|-
TGTGCCAGCAGCTTAGATTCGGGAAGGGGGAACACCGGGGAGCTGTTTTTT
CASSLDSGRGNTGELFF
>TRBJ2-7|-|TRBV19|-
TGTGCCAGTAGTGTTGTTGGAGGGGATTTCTACGAGCAGTACTTC
CASSVVGGDFYEQYF
>TRBJ2-1|-|TRBV6-6|-
TGTGCCAGCAGTTACTCGGGCATTGAGCAGTTCTTC
CASSYSGIEQFF
>TRBJ1-2|-|TRBV14|TRBD1
TGTGCCAGCAGCCAGGAACCGGGACAGGGTTCCCTTGGCTACACCTTC
CASSQEPGQGSLGYTF
>TRBJ1-4|once|TRBV5-8|-
TGTGCCAGCAGCCGTCCGAGGGGGGAAAAACTGTTTTTT
CASSRPRGEKLFF
>TRBJ2-3|-|TRBV4-2|-
TGTGCCAGCAGCCAAGCCAAGTACACAGATACGCAGTATTTT
CASSQAKYTDTQYF
>TRBJ2-1|-|TRBV6-1|-
TGTGCCAGCAGGGAGACAGAGAGCTCCTACAATGAGCAGTTCTTC
CASRETESSYNEQFF
>TRBJ2-3|-|TRBV28|-
TGTGCCAGCAGTTGGGAGGGACAGAGAATACATACGCAGTATTTT
CASSWEGQRIHTQYF
>TRBJ1-1|-|TRBV6-5|-
TGTGCCAGCAGTTACTCTCAGGGCTCTGAAGCTTTCTTT
CASSYSQGSEAFF
>TRBJ1-1|few|TRBV11-3|TRBD1
TGTGCCAGCAGCTTCGACAGGGACACTGAAGCTTTCTTT
CASSFDRDTEAFF
>TRBJ2-3|-|TRBV4-3|TRBD2
TGCGCCAGCAGCCAAGACCCCCGGGCCGGGGGGTCGTGGACGCAGTATTTT
CASSQDPRAGGSWTQYF
>TRBJ1-1|-|TRBV7-9|-
TGTGCCAGCAGTTCCGGGACATTTGAAGCTTTCTTT
CASSSGTFEAFF
>TRBJ1-1|-|TRBV5-4|-
TGTGCCAGCGTTGGGGAGACTGAAGCTTTCTTT
CASVGETEAFF
>TRBJ1-1|-|TRBV5-1|TRBD1
TGCGCCAGCAGCTTTTCCCGGGACAGGGACATGAACACTGAAGCTTTCTTT
CASSFSRDRDMNTEAFF
>TRBJ1-5|once|TRBV4-3|-
TGCGCCAGCAGCCAAGATAGGGTATATTTTGGTCAGCCCCAGCATTTT
CASSQDRVYFGQPQHF
>TRBJ1-1|-|TRBV5-6|TRBD1
TGTGCCAGCAGCACCGACAGGGGGCATTTCGTGATCGCTGAAGCTTTCTTT
CASSTDRGHFVIAEAFF
>TRBJ2-2|-|TRBV6-1|-
TGTGCCAGCAGTGAGTCCCAATACACCGGGGAGCTGTTTTTT
CASSESQYTGELFF
>TRBJ1-2|-|TRBV19|-
TGTGCCACGGGGGGCAAGGGTGGCTACACCTTC
CATGGKGGYTF
>TRBJ2-3|-|TRBV5-6|-
TGTGCCAGCAGCGGGCGGGATACGCAGTATTTT
CASSGRDTQYF